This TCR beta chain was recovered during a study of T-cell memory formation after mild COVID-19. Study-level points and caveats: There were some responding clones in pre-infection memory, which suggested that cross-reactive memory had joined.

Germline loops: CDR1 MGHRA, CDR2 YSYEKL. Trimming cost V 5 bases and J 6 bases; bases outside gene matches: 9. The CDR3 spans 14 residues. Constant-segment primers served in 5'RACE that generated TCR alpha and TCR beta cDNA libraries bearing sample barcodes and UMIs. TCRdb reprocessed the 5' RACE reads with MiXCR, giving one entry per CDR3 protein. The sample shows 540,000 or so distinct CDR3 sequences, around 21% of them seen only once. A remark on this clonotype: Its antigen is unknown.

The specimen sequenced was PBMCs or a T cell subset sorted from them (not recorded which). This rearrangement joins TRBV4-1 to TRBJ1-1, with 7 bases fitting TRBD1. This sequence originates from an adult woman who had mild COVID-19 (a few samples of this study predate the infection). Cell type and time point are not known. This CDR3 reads CASSSKTGQAEAFF. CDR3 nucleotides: TGCGCCAGCAGCTCCAAGACAGGGCAGGCTGAAGCTTTCTTT.